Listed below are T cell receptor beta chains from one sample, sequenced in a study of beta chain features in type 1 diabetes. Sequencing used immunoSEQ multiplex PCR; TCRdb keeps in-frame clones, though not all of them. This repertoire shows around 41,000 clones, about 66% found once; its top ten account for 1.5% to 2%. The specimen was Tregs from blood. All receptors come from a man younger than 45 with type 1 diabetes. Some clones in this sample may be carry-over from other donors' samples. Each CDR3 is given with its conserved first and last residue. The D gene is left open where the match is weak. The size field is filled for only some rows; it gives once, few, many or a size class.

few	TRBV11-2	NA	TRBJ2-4	CASSLGDRGAKNIQYF	TGTGCCAGCAGCTTAGGAGACCGCGGGGCCAAAAACATTCAGTACTTC
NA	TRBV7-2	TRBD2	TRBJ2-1	CASSLVRGSYNEQFF	TGTGCCAGCAGCTTAGTGCGGGGGTCCTACAATGAGCAGTTCTTC
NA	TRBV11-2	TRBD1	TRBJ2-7	CASSENRGEQYF	TGTGCCAGCAGCGAAAACAGGGGCGAGCAGTACTTC
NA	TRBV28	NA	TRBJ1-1	CASSLGAGSGTEAFF	TGTGCCAGCAGTTTAGGGGCCGGTAGCGGTACTGAAGCTTTCTTT
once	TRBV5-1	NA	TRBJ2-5	CASSSVENSWEQETQYF	TGCGCCAGCAGCTCGGTAGAAAATAGCTGGGAGCAAGAGACCCAGTACTTC
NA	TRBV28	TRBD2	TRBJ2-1	CASSFPPLTSGGGNEQFF	TGTGCCAGCAGTTTCCCGCCCCTTACTAGCGGGGGGGGGAATGAGCAGTTCTTC
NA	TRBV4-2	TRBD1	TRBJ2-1	CASSQEDRGGSYNEQFF	TGTGCCAGCAGCCAAGAGGACAGGGGAGGCTCCTACAATGAGCAGTTCTTC
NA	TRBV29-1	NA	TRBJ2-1	CSVEGGRFSYNEQFF	TGCAGCGTTGAAGGGGGGAGGTTCTCCTACAATGAGCAGTTCTTC
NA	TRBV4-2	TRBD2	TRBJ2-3	CASSPWGTSGGTDTQYF	TGTGCCAGCAGCCCCTGGGGAACTAGCGGGGGTACAGATACGCAGTATTTT
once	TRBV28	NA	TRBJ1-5	CASSFGRPLQPQHF	TGTGCCAGCAGTTTCGGGAGACCGCTTCAGCCCCAGCATTTT
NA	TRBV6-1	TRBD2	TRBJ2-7	CASSERPGGYEQYF	TGTGCCAGCAGTGAACGCCCGGGGGGGTACGAGCAGTACTTC
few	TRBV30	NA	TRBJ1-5	CAWAGGADQPQHF	TGTGCCTGGGCGGGGGGGGCGGATCAGCCCCAGCATTTT
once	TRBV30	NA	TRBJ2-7	CAWSVGDEQYF	TGTGCCTGGAGTGTAGGGGACGAGCAGTACTTC
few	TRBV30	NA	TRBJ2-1	CAWSVWGPENEQFF	TGTGCCTGGAGTGTCTGGGGGCCGGAAAATGAGCAGTTCTTC
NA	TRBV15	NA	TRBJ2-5	CATSVRDIRETQYF	TGTGCCACCAGCGTCCGGGACATAAGGGAGACCCAGTACTTC
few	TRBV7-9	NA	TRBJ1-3	CASSRRGSPGNTTYF	TGTGCCAGCAGCCGAAGAGGGAGTCCAGGAAACACCACATATTTT
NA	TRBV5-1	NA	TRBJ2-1	CASSLRDEQFF	TGCGCCAGCAGCTTGCGCGATGAGCAGTTCTTC
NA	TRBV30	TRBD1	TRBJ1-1	CAFTRDRGTEAFF	TGTGCCTTCACCCGGGACAGGGGGACTGAAGCTTTCTTT
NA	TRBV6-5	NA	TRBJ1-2	CASRPAGRSNYGYTF	TGTGCCAGCAGACCAGCGGGCCGATCTAACTATGGCTACACCTTC
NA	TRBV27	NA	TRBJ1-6	CASSPSSLQGRNSPLHF	TGTGCCAGCAGTCCCTCCAGTCTGCAGGGTCGGAATTCACCCCTCCACTTT
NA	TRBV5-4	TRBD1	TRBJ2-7	CASSTTGTGVDEQYF	TGTGCCAGCAGCACTACCGGGACAGGGGTCGACGAGCAGTACTTC
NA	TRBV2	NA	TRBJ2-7	CASGYRAYEQYF	TGTGCCAGCGGCTACAGGGCCTACGAGCAGTACTTC
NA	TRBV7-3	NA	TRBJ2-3	CASSSTDTQYF	TGTGCCAGCAGCTCTACAGATACGCAGTATTTT
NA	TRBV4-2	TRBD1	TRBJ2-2	CASSQSSGGTGELFF	TGTGCCAGCAGCCAAAGTTCAGGGGGCACCGGGGAGCTGTTTTTT
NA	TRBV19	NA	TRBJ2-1	CASSARTGRSYNEQFF	TGTGCCAGTAGTGCAAGGACTGGCCGCTCCTACAATGAGCAGTTCTTC
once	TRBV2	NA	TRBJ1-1	CASSEYTKNTEAFF	TGTGCCAGCAGTGAGTACACGAAGAACACTGAAGCTTTCTTT
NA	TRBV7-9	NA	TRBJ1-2	CASSLSEYRVRAYGYTF	TGTGCCAGCAGCTTATCCGAATACAGGGTCCGAGCCTATGGCTACACCTTC
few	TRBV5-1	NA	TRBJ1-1	CASSLGADFNTEAFF	TGCGCCAGCAGCTTGGGGGCGGACTTTAACACTGAAGCTTTCTTT
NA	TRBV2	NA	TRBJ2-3	CASTLKRSLDTQYF	TGTGCCAGCACCCTAAAGAGATCGCTTGATACGCAGTATTTT
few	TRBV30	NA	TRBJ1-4	CACRTATNEKLFF	TGTGCCTGTCGGACAGCAACTAATGAAAAACTGTTTTTT
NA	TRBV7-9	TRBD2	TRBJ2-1	CASSPGLAGAGGQFF	TGTGCCAGCAGCCCCGGACTAGCGGGGGCTGGTGGGCAGTTCTTC
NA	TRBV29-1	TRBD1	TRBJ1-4	CSVRDSTNEKLFF	TGCAGCGTTAGGGACAGCACTAATGAAAAACTGTTTTTT
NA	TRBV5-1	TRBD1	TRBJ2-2	CASSPDRGYTGELFF	TGCGCCAGCAGCCCCGACAGGGGGTACACCGGGGAGCTGTTTTTT
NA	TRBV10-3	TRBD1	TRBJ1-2	CAIKGPGQPKTNYGYTF	TGTGCCATCAAAGGGCCGGGACAGCCAAAAACTAACTATGGCTACACCTTC
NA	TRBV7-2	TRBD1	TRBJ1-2	CASSQRTGRGYTF	TGTGCCAGCAGCCAACGGACAGGCCGGGGCTACACCTTC
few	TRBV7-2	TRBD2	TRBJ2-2	CASSPGLADTGELFF	TGTGCCAGCAGCCCAGGACTAGCGGACACCGGGGAGCTGTTTTTT
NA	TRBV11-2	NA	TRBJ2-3	CASSPQADTQYF	TGTGCCAGCAGCCCACAGGCGGATACGCAGTATTTT
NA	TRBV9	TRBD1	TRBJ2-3	CASSDRGRADTQYF	TGTGCCAGCAGTGACAGGGGTCGTGCAGATACGCAGTATTTT
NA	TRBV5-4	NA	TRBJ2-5	CASSFTGLETQYF	TGTGCCAGCAGCTTTACAGGGCTGGAGACCCAGTACTTC
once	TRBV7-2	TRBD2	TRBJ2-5	CASSFRVAGAETQYF	TGTGCCAGCAGCTTCAGGGTAGCGGGGGCAGAGACCCAGTACTTC
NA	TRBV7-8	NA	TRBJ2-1	CASSLRGGTYNEQFF	TGTGCCAGCAGCTTACGTGGGGGGACCTACAATGAGCAGTTCTTC
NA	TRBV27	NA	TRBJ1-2	CASRPSSGSDYGYTF	TGTGCCAGCAGGCCGAGTTCGGGGTCGGACTATGGCTACACCTTC
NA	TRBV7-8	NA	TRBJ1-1	CASSLLLTGNLITEAFF	TGTGCCAGCAGCTTATTGCTGACAGGAAACCTGATTACTGAAGCTTTCTTT
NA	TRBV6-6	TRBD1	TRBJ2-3	CASGWTGPSGDTQYF	TGTGCCAGCGGATGGACAGGTCCCTCGGGAGATACGCAGTATTTT
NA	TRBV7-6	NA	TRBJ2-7	CASSSVLRRGYEQYF	NA
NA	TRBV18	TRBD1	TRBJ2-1	CASSPSGQGYNEQFF	TGTGCCAGCTCACCATCGGGACAGGGATACAATGAGCAGTTCTTC
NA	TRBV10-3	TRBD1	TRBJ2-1	CAISTTGAGEQFF	TGTGCCATCAGCACGACAGGGGCGGGTGAGCAGTTCTTC
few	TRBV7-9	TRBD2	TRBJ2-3	CASSLALSGGADTQYF	TGTGCCAGCAGCTTAGCCCTGAGCGGGGGGGCAGATACGCAGTATTTT
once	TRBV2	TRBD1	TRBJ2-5	CAGLQGDQETQYF	TGTGCCGGCCTTCAGGGGGACCAAGAGACCCAGTACTTC
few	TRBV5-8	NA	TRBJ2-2	CASSLIWPGELFF	TGTGCCAGCAGCTTGATCTGGCCCGGGGAGCTGTTTTTT
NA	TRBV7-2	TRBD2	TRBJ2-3	CASSLARLAGGVTDTQYF	TGTGCCAGCAGCTTAGCACGCCTAGCGGGGGGCGTCACAGATACGCAGTATTTT
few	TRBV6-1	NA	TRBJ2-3	CASGGTASTDTQYF	TGTGCCAGCGGGGGGACAGCTAGCACAGATACGCAGTATTTT
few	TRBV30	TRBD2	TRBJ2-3	CACNRGVGDTQYF	TGTGCCTGCAATCGGGGGGTTGGAGATACGCAGTATTTT
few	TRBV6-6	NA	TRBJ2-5	CASSSQQETQYF	TGTGCCAGCAGCTCCCAGCAAGAGACCCAGTACTTC
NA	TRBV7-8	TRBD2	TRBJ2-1	CASSGLAGGYNNEQFF	TGTGCCAGCAGCGGACTAGCGGGGGGATATAACAATGAGCAGTTCTTC
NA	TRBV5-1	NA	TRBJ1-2	CASSLTTGPYGYTF	TGCGCCAGCAGCTTGACAACAGGGCCATATGGCTACACCTTC
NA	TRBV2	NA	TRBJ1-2	CARTQGLPDGYTF	TGTGCCAGGACACAGGGTTTACCGGATGGCTACACCTTC